This T cell receptor beta chain came from a study of blood T cells in healthy people across ages. The CDR3 length is 13 residues. Trimming took 1 base from V and 6 from J, leaving 9 bases between them. Germline assignment: CDR1 MNHNS and CDR2 SASEGT. Alongside a J-beta primer mix, a sample-barcoded 5' primer served in a second PCR lasting roughly 6 to 11 cycles. TCRdb ran MiXCR on the 5' RACE reads and lists one entry per CDR3 protein. Of hundreds of thousands of distinct CDR3 sequences listed, 40% to 55% are singletons. The receptor was derived from a man of 80 years or more in good health. Specimen: blood. J is TRBJ1-2 and V is TRBV6-1, with D possibly being TRBD1 (6 bases). The CDR3 DNA is TGTGCCAGCAGTGAAGTACAGGGAGATGGCTACACCTTC. It is translated as CASSEVQGDGYTF.